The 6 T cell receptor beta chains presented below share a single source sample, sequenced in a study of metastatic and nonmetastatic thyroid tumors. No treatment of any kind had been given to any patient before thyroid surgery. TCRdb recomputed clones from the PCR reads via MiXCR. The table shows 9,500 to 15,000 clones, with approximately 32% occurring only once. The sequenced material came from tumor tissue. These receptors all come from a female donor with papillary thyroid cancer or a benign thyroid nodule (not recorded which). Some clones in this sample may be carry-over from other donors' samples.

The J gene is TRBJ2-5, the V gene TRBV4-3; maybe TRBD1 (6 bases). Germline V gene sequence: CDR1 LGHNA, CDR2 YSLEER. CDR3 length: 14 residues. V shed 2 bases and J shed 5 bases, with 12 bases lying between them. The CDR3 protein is CASSQSGGRETQYF. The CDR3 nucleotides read TGCGCCAGCAGCCAAAGTGGGGGCCGGGAGACCCAGTACTTC.

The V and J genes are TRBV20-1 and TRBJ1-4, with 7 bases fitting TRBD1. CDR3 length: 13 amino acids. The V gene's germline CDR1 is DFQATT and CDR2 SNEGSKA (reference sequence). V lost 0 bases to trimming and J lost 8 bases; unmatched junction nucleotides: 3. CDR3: CSARDEDREKLFF. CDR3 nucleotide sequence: TGCAGTGCTAGAGATGAGGACAGGGAAAAACTGTTTTTT.

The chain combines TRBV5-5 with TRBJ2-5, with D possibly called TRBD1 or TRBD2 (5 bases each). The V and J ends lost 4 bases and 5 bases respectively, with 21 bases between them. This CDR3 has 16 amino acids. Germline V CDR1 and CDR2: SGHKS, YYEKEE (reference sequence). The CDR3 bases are TGTGCCAGCAGCCCGCTGAGAGGGGAGTCCCGGGAGACCCAGTACTTC. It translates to CASSPLRGESRETQYF.

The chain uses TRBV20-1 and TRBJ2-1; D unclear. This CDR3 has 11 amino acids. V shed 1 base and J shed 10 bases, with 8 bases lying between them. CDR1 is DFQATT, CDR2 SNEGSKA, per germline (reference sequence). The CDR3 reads CSARAGREQFF. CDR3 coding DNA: TGCAGTGCTAGAGCGGGTAGAGAGCAGTTCTTC.

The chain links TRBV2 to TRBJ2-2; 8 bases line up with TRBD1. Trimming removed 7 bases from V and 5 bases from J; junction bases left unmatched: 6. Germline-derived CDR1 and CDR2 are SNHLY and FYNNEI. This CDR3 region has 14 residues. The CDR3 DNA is TGTGCCAGCATTCCGGGACAGGATACCGGGGAGCTGTTTTTT. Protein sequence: CASIPGQDTGELFF. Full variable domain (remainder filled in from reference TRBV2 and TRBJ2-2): EPEVTQTPSHQVTQMGQEVILRCVPISNHLYFYWYRQILGQKVEFLVSFYNNEISEKSEIFDDQFSVERPDGSNFTLKIRSTKLEDSAMYFCASIPGQDTGELFFGEGSRLTVL.

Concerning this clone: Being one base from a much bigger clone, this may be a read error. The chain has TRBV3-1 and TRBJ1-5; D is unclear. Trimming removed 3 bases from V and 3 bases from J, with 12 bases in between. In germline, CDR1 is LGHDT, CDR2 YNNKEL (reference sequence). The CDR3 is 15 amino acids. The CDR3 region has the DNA TGTGCCAGCAGCCACCATGGGGTCGTCAATCAGCCCCAGCATTTT. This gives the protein CASSHHGVVNQPQHF. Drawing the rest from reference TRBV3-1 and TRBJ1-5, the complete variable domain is DTAVSQTPKYLVTQMGNDKSIKCEQNLGHDTMYWYKQDSKKFLKIMFSYNNKELIINETVPNRFSPKSPDKAHLNLHINSLELGDSAVYFCASSHHGVVNQPQHFGDGTRLSIL.